This T cell receptor beta chain was found in a study of OX40 agonist ivuxolimab in advanced cancers. About the investigation overall: Ivuxolimab, which targeted the costimulatory receptor OX40 (CD134), was an agonistic, fully human IgG2 monoclonal antibody. Intravenous ivuxolimab was administered to patients every 2 weeks at six dose levels: 0.01, 0.1, 0.3, 1.5, 3 and 10 mg/kg. Of the roughly 54 dose-escalation patients, hepatocellular carcinoma was present in roughly 19, melanoma in about 15, renal cell carcinoma in 9 and head and neck cancer in 9. A male proportion of 82.7% and a mean age of approximately 61 years, ranging from roughly 23 to 80, were recorded for the dose-escalation cohort. Patients were allowed to have had prior anti-PD-1, anti-PD-L1 or anti-CTLA-4 therapy, and about 40% of the dose-escalation patients had been treated with checkpoint inhibitors. Partial responses were achieved by three dose-escalation patients, of whom one had hepatocellular carcinoma and two had cutaneous melanoma. Peripheral TCRbeta sequencing aimed to test whether ivuxolimab altered TCR sequence diversity and caused clonal T-cell expansion. The paper reports the monotherapy dose-escalation portion (N of about 52 patients) of the phase I ivuxolimab trial. The research as a whole found: Low levels of normalized T-cell clonal expansion were also seen in some patients who did not respond. After ivuxolimab, expanded clones were on average more numerous among CD8+ T cells than among CD4+ T cells. In the 0.1-3.0 mg/kg groups, partial responders were among the patients with the lowest normalized peripheral clonal expansion, particularly in CD8+ T cells. The antigen specificity of the clonally expanded peripheral T cells was not determined. Clonal expansion of both CD4+ and CD8+ blood T cells was observed from baseline to week 6 at doses 0.1 to 3.0 mg/kg.

In regard to this clone: It lacks a known antigen. Nothing much larger sits one base from this clone, and base qualities are not available.

Genomic DNA was extracted from sorted cells for sequencing of the TCRbeta CDR3 region. The immunoSEQ Assay was used to sequence the TCRbeta CDR3 regions. As stored in TCRdb, this immuneACCESS dataset retains in-frame rearrangements with V and J assigned. A fraction of the clones does not appear; measured against another copy, unresolved V genes explain less than half of the discrepancy, and the remainder lacks a known reason. Recorded for this sample are more than 50,000 clones; around 92% of them occurred a single time. Around 19% of the sample is held by the ten biggest clonotypes. The trial excluded patients who had a history of autoimmune disease or were on systemic immunosuppression. In every dose cohort, peripheral blood was drawn for TCR sequencing at baseline, cycle 4 day 1, and cycle 7 day 1. The samples were drawn from a first-in-human, open-label, multicenter phase I dose-escalation trial of ivuxolimab. Adults with locally advanced or metastatic head and neck squamous cell, hepatocellular, melanoma or renal cell carcinoma were enrolled in the trial. CD4+ and CD8+ T cells were sorted separately from peripheral blood before TCR sequencing.

Measured from the cysteine to the phenylalanine, the CDR3 is 14 residues long. The entry retains the CDR3 DNA only, 42 bases that are in frame from base 1. Per the germline V gene, MNHEY is the CDR1 and SVGAGI is the CDR2. After removal of 6 bases from V and 5 bases from J, the junction retains 9 bases not matched to a gene. The sample here was CD4+ or CD8+ T cells sorted from blood, taken in a trial of the OX40 agonist ivuxolimab. The source is an adult with an advanced solid tumor such as melanoma, head and neck, liver or kidney cancer. The V and J segments used are TRBV6-5 and TRBJ2-7; 8 bases in the junction line up with TRBD1. The CDR3 sequence is CASSLGPGGDEQYF. Read as DNA, the sequence is TGTGCCAGCAGCCTCGGTCCAGGGGGCGACGAGCAGTACTTC.